Listed below are T cell receptor beta chains from one sample, sequenced in a study of blood T cell repertoires in COVID-19. Data came from immunoSEQ multiplex PCR; TCRdb stores just in-frame clones and leaves some out. The data hold tens of thousands of clones, with approximately 90% observed a single time. The sequenced material came from peripheral blood. Receptors were obtained from a man over 45 with active COVID-19. Each CDR3 is given with its conserved first and last residue. The order of the fields is clone size, J gene, V gene, D gene, CDR3 DNA, CDR3 protein. A D gene is named only where the DNA matches it firmly. Size values are once, few and many counts, or a class for expanded clones, and some rows have none.

clone_size: NA
j_call: TRBJ2-3
v_call: TRBV5-6
d_call: TRBD2
cdr3_nt: TGTGCCAGCAGCTTGTCTAGGACTAGCATTTCCGCAGATACGCAGTATTTT
cdr3_aa: CASSLSRTSISADTQYF

clone_size: NA
j_call: TRBJ2-3
v_call: TRBV28
d_call: TRBD1
cdr3_nt: TGTGCCAGCAGACCCGGGACAGGGGGAACAGATACGCAGTATTTT
cdr3_aa: CASRPGTGGTDTQYF

clone_size: NA
j_call: TRBJ2-3
v_call: TRBV12-5
d_call: TRBD2
cdr3_nt: TGTGCTAGTGGTCGAGGGACTAGCGGTAGCACAGATACGCAGTATTTT
cdr3_aa: CASGRGTSGSTDTQYF

clone_size: NA
j_call: TRBJ1-4
v_call: TRBV7-9
d_call: TRBD1
cdr3_nt: TGTGCCAGCAGCAAGGGACAGGGACGAACTAATGAAAAACTGTTTTTT
cdr3_aa: CASSKGQGRTNEKLFF

clone_size: NA
j_call: TRBJ1-1
v_call: TRBV6-5
d_call: TRBD1
cdr3_nt: TGTGCCAGCAGTTTCGACAGGGGGCGTTATGACACTGAAGCTTTCTTT
cdr3_aa: CASSFDRGRYDTEAFF

clone_size: once
j_call: TRBJ2-7
v_call: TRBV4-1
d_call: NA
cdr3_nt: TGCGCCAGCAGCGAACTCACAGGCGTCTCCTACGAGCAGTACTTC
cdr3_aa: CASSELTGVSYEQYF

clone_size: NA
j_call: TRBJ2-3
v_call: TRBV11-2
d_call: NA
cdr3_nt: TGTGCCAGCAGCTTAGACCTGGGACACCCCGCCGTCCAAACGCAGTATTTT
cdr3_aa: CASSLDLGHPAVQTQYF

clone_size: NA
j_call: TRBJ2-7
v_call: TRBV7-9
d_call: TRBD1
cdr3_nt: TGTGCCAGCAGCTTTAAGAAGACAGGGGACTACGAGCAGTACTTC
cdr3_aa: CASSFKKTGDYEQYF

clone_size: NA
j_call: TRBJ1-2
v_call: TRBV19
d_call: TRBD1
cdr3_nt: TGTGCCAGTAGTTCGCGGGACAGACGCTATGGCTACACCTTC
cdr3_aa: CASSSRDRRYGYTF

clone_size: NA
j_call: TRBJ1-5
v_call: TRBV30
d_call: NA
cdr3_nt: TGTGCCTGGGGCAGATTGAATCAGCCCCAGCATTTT
cdr3_aa: CAWGRLNQPQHF